Described below is a single TCR beta chain sequence and its context. The antigen is undetermined. This entry belongs to a study of T cell repertoires in cytomegalovirus infection. Study at large: Both a matching HLA type and CMV infection were indicated by public TCR beta signatures. Study-wide points: The response measured ex vivo was dominated by TCR beta clonotypes (HLA-C-restricted and CMV-specific).

TCRdb used MiXCR to reprocess the reads, holding one entry per CDR3 protein. This table has around 530,000 distinct CDR3 sequences, 26% appearing once. V gave up 1 base and J gave up 6 bases, with 7 bases separating them. This CDR3 has 12 amino acids. Per germline, CDR1 SGHTA and CDR2 FQGNSA. The sequencing sample was made of PBMCs. The gene calls are TRBV7-2 and TRBJ2-7; D gene ambiguous. The clonotype originates from a human donor in good health (CMV status not recorded). Some clones in this sample may be carry-over from other donors' samples. In nucleotides, the CDR3 is TGTGCCAGCAGCTTAGAGTCGGGCGAGCAGTACTTC. It is translated as CASSLESGEQYF. Full variable domain (missing parts from reference TRBV7-2 and TRBJ2-7): GAGVSQSPSNKVTEKGKDVELRCDPISGHTALYWYRQSLGQGLEFLIYFQGNSAPDKSGLPSDRFSAERTGGSVSTLTIQRTQQEDSAVYLCASSLESGEQYFGPGTRLTVT.